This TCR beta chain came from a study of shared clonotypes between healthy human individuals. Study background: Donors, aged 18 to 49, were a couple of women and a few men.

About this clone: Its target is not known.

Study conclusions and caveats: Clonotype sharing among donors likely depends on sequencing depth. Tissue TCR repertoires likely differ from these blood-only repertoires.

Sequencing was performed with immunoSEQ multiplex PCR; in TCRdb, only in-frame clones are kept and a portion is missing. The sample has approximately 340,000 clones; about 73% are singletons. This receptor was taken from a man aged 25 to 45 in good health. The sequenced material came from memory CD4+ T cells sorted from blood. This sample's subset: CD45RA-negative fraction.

The CDR3 DNA is TGTGCCAGCAGCTCACGAGTTAGGGACACTGAAGCTTTCTTT. Amino acids: CASSSRVRDTEAFF. This sequence joins TRBV9 and TRBJ1-1; D is undetermined. There are 14 residues in the CDR3. Germline V gene sequence: CDR1 SGDLS, CDR2 YYNGEE. V shed 4 bases and J shed 3 bases, with 13 bases lying between them. The full variable domain, rest sourced from reference TRBV9 and TRBJ1-1, is DSGVTQTPKHLITATGQRVTLRCSPRSGDLSVYWYQQSLDQGLQFLIQYYNGEERAKGNILERFSAQQFPDLHSELNLSSLELGDSALYFCASSSRVRDTEAFFGQGTRLTVV.